This TCR beta chain emerged from a study of T cell responses to AZD1222 COVID-19 vaccine. Assay: immunoSEQ multiplex PCR; the TCRdb copy retains only in-frame clones and omits some. The repertoire has some 110,000 clones, roughly nine tenths of them found once; the top ten carry about 3%. V was clipped by 3 bases and J by 7 bases, with 4 bases between them. This CDR3 has 11 residues. CDR1 is SGHNT and CDR2 is YYREEE in the germline V gene (reference sequence). This TCR was sampled from an adult in good health. The chain uses TRBV5-4 and TRBJ2-2, with D unclear. Source: peripheral blood, taken on day 0 of AZD1222 vaccination. The CDR3 DNA is TGTGCCAGCAGCTCAAGCGGGGAGCTGTTTTTT. It yields the protein CASSSSGELFF. The full variable domain, rest sourced from reference TRBV5-4 and TRBJ2-2, is ETGVTQSPTHLIKTRGQQVTLRCSSQSGHNTVSWYQQALGQGPQFIFQYYREEENGRGNFPPRFSGLQFPNYSSELNVNALELDDSALYLCASSSSGELFFGEGSRLTVL.